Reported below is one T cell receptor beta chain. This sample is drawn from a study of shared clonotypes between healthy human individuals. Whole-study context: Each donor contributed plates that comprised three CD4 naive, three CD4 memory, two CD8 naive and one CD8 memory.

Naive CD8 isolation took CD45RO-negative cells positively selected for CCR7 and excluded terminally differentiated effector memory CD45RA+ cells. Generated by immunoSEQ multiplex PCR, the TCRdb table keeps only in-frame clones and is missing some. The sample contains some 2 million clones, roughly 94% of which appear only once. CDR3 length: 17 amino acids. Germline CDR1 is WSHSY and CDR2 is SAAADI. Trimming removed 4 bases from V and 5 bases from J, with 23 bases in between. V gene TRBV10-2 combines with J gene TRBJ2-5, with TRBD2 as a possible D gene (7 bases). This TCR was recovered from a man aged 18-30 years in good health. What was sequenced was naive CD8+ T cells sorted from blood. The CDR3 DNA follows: TGCGCCAGCAGTGGATTATTGGCAGGGGAGGGTCATGAGACCCAGTACTTC. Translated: CASSGLLAGEGHETQYF.